This TCR beta chain is from a study of metastatic and nonmetastatic thyroid tumors (TCRdb year 2020). Background for the entire study: Repertoires from peripheral blood and from tumor or nodule tissue samples of malignant and benign thyroid patients were compared.

None of the patients had been given any treatment before thyroid surgery. Using T-cell receptor beta sequencing, the researchers looked back retrospectively at clinical samples from patients, gathered between about 2012 and 2018. The CDR3 contains 17 residues, cysteine and phenylalanine counted. The DNA shown is the 51-base CDR3, in frame from base 1. The germline V gene gives CDR1 as LGHNA and CDR2 as YNFKEQ. V and J are truncated by 1 base and 0 bases respectively, leaving an intervening sequence of 16 bases. A word on this clone: Its antigen target is currently unknown. Base-call qualities are not available, and no considerably larger clone is one nucleotide away.

What the research found in general, with its limitations: In both blood and tumor samples, malignant tumors were reported to have significantly higher TCR beta diversity than benign nodules.

Libraries were made using PCR. The listed sequencing device is Illumina HiSeq 4000. High-throughput sequencing was used to profile the TCR beta-chain CDR3 region of each patient. The study's own analysis went as follows. Drawing on CDR3 differences between clinicopathological groups, the researchers built a classifier meant to tell apart patients with distant-metastatic papillary thyroid cancer. The Shannon index was used to assess repertoire diversity, and the Morisita-Horn index was used to assess tumor-blood repertoire similarity. TCRdb redid the processing of the public reads, applying fastp at Q25 and MiXCR, and retained in-frame beta chains. The V and J calls come from TCRdb's annotation, not from the publication. Here the sample has 9,000 to 13,000 clones; about a third occur a single time. The top ten constitute about 4.4% of the sample.

The specimen was tumor tissue. The TCR was taken from a female donor with papillary thyroid cancer or a benign thyroid nodule (not recorded which). Some clones in this sample may be carry-over from other donors' samples. Here the chain combines TRBV4-2 and TRBJ2-7, with no confident D gene call. The CDR3 here reads CASSQGRGRASSYEQYF. The DNA is as follows: TGTGCCAGCAGCCAAGGGAGAGGAAGGGCCAGCTCCTACGAGCAGTACTTC.